This TCR beta chain was observed in a study of blood T cell repertoires in COVID-19. The overall study: The cDNA or gDNA used as material had been derived from T cells, B-cell-depleted T cells, or PBMCs.

The CDR3 runs 12 residues. Germline CDR1 is SGHAT and CDR2 is FQNNGV. Between the trimmed V and J ends, which lost 1 base and 13 bases, there was a span of 10 bases. Residents of 24 US areas, aged about 18 to 89 years, made up the participants. Assignment of participants to cohorts was predicated upon participant-reported clinical history. Recovery meant two consecutive negative NP/OP PCR tests, professional clearance, or resolved symptoms. Method: immunoSEQ multiplex PCR; TCRdb's copy keeps in-frame clones and lacks some. The sample records 350,000 to 450,000 clones, around 89% being singletons. Sequenced input: PBMCs or T cells enriched from blood (not recorded which). This chain links TRBV11-2 with TRBJ2-2; TRBD1 might be the D (5 bases). This sequence originates from a man under 40 who had recovered from COVID-19. Here the CDR3 reads CASSLALRGLFF. For the CDR3, the DNA is TGTGCCAGCAGCTTAGCGCTTAGGGGGCTGTTTTTT. The full variable domain, in which reference TRBV11-2 and TRBJ2-2 provide the parts outside the CDR3, is EAGVAQSPRYKIIEKRQSVAFWCNPISGHATLYWYQQILGQGPKLLIQFQNNGVVDDSQLPKDRFSAERLKGVDSTLKIQPAKLEDSAVYLCASSLALRGLFFGEGSRLTVL.